This entry is about one TCR beta chain. Its antigen remains unknown. These data are taken from a study of T cell responses to AZD1222 COVID-19 vaccine. Assay: immunoSEQ multiplex PCR; the TCRdb copy retains only in-frame clones and omits some. The repertoire holds some 150,000 clones, with approximately 91% as singletons. Study-level findings and limits: Within unmutated variant regions lay the reported targets of nearly half of spike-specific TCRs. The study sampled repertoires only after the peak T cell response. Spike-specific TCRs gained breadth and depth after people received two AZD1222 doses.

V lost 0 bases to trimming and J lost 4 bases, with 6 bases between them. The CDR3 runs to 12 residues. CDR1 and CDR2 (germline): GTSNPN, SVGIG (reference sequence). The TCR was taken from an adult in good health. The specimen was peripheral blood, collected on day 0 of AZD1222 vaccination. The chain couples TRBV30 to TRBJ1-1; D is unclear. The CDR3 DNA reads as TGTGCCTGGAGTGTACTTGGCACTGAAGCTTTCTTT. It is translated as CAWSVLGTEAFF.